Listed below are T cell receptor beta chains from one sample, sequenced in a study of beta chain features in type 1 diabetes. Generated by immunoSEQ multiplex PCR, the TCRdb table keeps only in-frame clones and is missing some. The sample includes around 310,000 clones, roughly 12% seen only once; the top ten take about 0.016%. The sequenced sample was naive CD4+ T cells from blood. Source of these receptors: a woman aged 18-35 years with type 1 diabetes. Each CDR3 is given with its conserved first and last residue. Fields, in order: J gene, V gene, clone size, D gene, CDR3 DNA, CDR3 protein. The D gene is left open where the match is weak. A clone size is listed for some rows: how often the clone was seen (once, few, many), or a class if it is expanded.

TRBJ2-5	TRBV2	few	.	TGTGCCAGCAGTGACCCTATCCCTCTTGTAACCTCCTTGGAGGGCCAGTACTTC	CASSDPIPLVTSLEGQYF
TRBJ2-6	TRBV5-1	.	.	TGCGCCAGCAGCTTGGGGCCTCAACGCTCTGGGGCCAACGTCCTGACTTTC	CASSLGPQRSGANVLTF
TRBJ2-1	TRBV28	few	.	TGTGCCAGCAGTAGGGGGTCAGCCTACAATGAGCAGTTCTTC	CASSRGSAYNEQFF
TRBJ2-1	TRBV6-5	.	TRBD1	TGTGCCAGCAGAAAGACAGGGGGAATCATCGATGAGCAGTTCTTC	CASRKTGGIIDEQFF
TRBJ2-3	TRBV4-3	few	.	TGCGCCAGCAGCCAAGACAGGGCCCCAGATACGCAGTATTTT	CASSQDRAPDTQYF
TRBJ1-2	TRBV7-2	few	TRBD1	TGTGCCAGCAGCCACCGGACAGGGGATGGCAATGGCTACACCTTC	CASSHRTGDGNGYTF
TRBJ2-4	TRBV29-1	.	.	TGCAGCGTTGCCAGCAGACTAGCCAAAAACATTCAGTACTTC	CSVASRLAKNIQYF
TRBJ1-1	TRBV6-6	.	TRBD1	TGTGCCAGCAACACAGACACGACAGGGGGAGTGACTGAAGCTTTCTTT	CASNTDTTGGVTEAFF
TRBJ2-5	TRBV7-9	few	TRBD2	TGTGCCAGCAGCCCCGGGGGGATAGGAAAGACCCAGTACTTC	CASSPGGIGKTQYF
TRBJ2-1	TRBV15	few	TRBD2	TGTGCCACCAGCAGAAGACTAGCCGATGGGCAGTTCTTC	CATSRRLADGQFF
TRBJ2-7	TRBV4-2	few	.	TGTGCCAGCAGCCAACGGATAGGGAGTGGCTACGAGCAGTACTTC	CASSQRIGSGYEQYF
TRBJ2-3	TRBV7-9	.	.	TGTGCCAGCAGCTCCCCGGGACACGCTATAGGTACAGATACGCAGTATTTT	CASSSPGHAIGTDTQYF
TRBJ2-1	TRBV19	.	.	TGTGCCAGTAGTATTCTGCAGTCCTACAATGAGCAGTTCTTC	CASSILQSYNEQFF
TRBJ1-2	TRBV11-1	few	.	TGTGCCAGCAGCGCAGGGATGGGCTACACCTTC	CASSAGMGYTF
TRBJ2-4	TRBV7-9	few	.	TGTGCCAGCAGCTTTAGTAGCACCAAAAACATTCAGTACTTC	CASSFSSTKNIQYF
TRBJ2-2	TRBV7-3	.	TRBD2	TGTGCCAGCAGCTCAGAACTAGCGGGGGACGGGGAGCTGTTTTTT	CASSSELAGDGELFF
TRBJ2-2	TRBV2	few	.	TGTGCCAGCAGAGCTCAGGGGAACACCGGGGAGCTGTTTTTT	CASRAQGNTGELFF
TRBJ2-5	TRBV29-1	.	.	TGCAGCGTTGAACAGGCCAGAATGGAAACCCAGTACTTC	CSVEQARMETQYF
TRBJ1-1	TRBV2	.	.	TGTGCCAGCATAAGCGCCCTGAACACTGAAGCTTTCTTT	CASISALNTEAFF
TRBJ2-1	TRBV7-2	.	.	TGTGCCAGCACCCCCAGCGGCGGGCCTCCCTACAATGAGCAGTTCTTC	CASTPSGGPPYNEQFF
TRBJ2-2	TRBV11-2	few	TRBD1	TGTGCCAGCAGCTACTCAGGGGGCACGAACACCGGGGAGCTGTTTTTT	CASSYSGGTNTGELFF
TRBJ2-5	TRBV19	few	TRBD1	TGTGCCAGTAGTATTCAACGGACAGGGATTCAAGAGACCCAGTACTTC	CASSIQRTGIQETQYF
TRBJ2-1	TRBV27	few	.	TGTGCCAGCAGTTTTAGCGGCCAAGGGCGTGAGCAGTTCTTC	CASSFSGQGREQFF
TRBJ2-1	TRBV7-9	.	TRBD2	TGTGCCAGCAGCCAGGGGACTAGCGGTGGGGGGCTCAATGAGCAGTTCTTC	CASSQGTSGGGLNEQFF
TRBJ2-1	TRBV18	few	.	TGTGCCAGCTCACCTTCCAGCTCCTACAATGAGCAGTTCTTC	CASSPSSSYNEQFF
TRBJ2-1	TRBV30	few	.	TGTGCCTGGAGTGGGGCCAATGAGCAGTTCTTC	CAWSGANEQFF
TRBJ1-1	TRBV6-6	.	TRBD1	TGTGCCAGCAGTTCACAGGGGGGGACCACTGAAGCTTTCTTT	CASSSQGGTTEAFF
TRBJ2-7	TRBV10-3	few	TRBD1	TGTGCCATCAGTCGGGGACAGGGGGACGAGCAGTACTTC	CAISRGQGDEQYF
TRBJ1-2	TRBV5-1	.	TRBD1	TGCGCCAGCACGGGACAGGGTTCCTATGGCTACACCTTC	CASTGQGSYGYTF
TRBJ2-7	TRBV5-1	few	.	TGCGCCAGCAGCTTGGGGGGCACACCCCGCTCCTACGAGCAGTACTTC	CASSLGGTPRSYEQYF
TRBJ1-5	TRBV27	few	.	TGTGCCAGCAGGGGAGGGGGACCTTTGAACGTGATTCAGCCCCAGCATTTT	CASRGGGPLNVIQPQHF
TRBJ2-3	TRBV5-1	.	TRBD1	TGCGCCAGCAGCTTCAGAGCCGGGACAGGCTCTAGCACAGATACGCAGTATTTT	CASSFRAGTGSSTDTQYF
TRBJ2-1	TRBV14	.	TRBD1	TGTGCCAGCAGCCGGACAGGGCCGAGTGAGCAGTTCTTC	CASSRTGPSEQFF
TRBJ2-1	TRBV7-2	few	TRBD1	TGTGCCAGCAGCCCGCAGGGGGCGCCTGGGGATGAGCAGTTCTTC	CASSPQGAPGDEQFF
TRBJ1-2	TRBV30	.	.	TGTGCCTGGAGTGTTGGGGGAGGTGGCTACACCTTC	CAWSVGGGGYTF
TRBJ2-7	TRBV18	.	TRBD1	TGTGCCAGCTCACCCGCCGGGACAGGGGCCGCGAGCGGGTACGAGCAGTACTTC	CASSPAGTGAASGYEQYF
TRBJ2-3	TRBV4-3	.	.	TGCGCCAGCAGCCAAGACGTTCAGGCGGGGCCCTTCACAGATACGCAGTATTTT	CASSQDVQAGPFTDTQYF
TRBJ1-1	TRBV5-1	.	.	TGCGCCAGCAGCTTGGGACAGAGCACTGAAGCTTTCTTT	CASSLGQSTEAFF
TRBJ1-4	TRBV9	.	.	TGTGCCAGCAGCCCCGGGAACGGTTATAATGAAAAACTGTTTTTT	CASSPGNGYNEKLFF